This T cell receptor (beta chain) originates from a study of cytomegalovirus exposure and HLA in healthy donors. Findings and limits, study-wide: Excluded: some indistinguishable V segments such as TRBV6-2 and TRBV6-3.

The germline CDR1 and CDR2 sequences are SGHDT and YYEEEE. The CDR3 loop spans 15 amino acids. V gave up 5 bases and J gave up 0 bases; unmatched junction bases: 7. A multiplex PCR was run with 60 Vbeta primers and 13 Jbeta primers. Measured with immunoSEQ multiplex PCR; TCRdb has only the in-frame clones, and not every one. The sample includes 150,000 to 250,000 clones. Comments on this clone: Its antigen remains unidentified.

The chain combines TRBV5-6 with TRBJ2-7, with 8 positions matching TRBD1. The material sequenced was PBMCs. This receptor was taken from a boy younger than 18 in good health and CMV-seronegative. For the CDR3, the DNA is TGTGCCAGCAGGGGCACCGGGACAGGCTCCTACGAGCAGTACTTC. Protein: CASRGTGTGSYEQYF.